Detailed here is one T cell receptor beta chain. TCRdb re-analysed the reads in MiXCR, keeping a single row per CDR3 protein. The sample yields some 90,000 distinct CDR3 sequences, 25% to 40% seen once. The data stem from a study of type 1 regulatory T cells. V lost 3 bases to trimming and J lost 9 bases, with 20 bases between them. The CDR3 extends over 15 amino acids. Germline CDR1 is SGHVS and CDR2 is FQNEAQ. The TCR sequence derives from a human donor in good health. The sequencing input was CD4+ T cells, either the whole sample or a sorted fraction (not recorded which). The rearrangement links TRBV7-8 to TRBJ2-5, with no clear D. CDR3 protein: CASSFPTGSDRPQYF. The CDR3 bases are TGTGCCAGCAGCTTCCCCACCGGGTCGGATCGGCCCCAGTACTTC.